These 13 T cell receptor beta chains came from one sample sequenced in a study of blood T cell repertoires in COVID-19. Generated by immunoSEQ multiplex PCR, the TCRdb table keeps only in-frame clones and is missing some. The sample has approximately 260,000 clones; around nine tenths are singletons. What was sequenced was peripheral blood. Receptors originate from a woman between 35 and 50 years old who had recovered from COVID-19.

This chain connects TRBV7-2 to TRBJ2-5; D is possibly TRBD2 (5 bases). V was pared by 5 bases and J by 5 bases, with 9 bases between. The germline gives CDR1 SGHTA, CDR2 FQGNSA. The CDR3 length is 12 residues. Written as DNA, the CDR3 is TGTGCCAGCAGCACCCAGCGGGAGACCCAGTACTTC. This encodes CASSTQRETQYF.

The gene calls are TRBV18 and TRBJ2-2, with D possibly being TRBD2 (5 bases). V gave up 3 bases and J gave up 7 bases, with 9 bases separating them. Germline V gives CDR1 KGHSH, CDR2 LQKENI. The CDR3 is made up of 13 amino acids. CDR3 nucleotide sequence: TGTGCCAGCTCACCGAGGGTTGACGGGGAGCTGTTTTTT. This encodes CASSPRVDGELFF.

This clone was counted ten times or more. The CDR3 sequence is CASSIDRAGSYGYTF. CDR3 nucleotides: TGTGCCAGTAGTATAGATCGAGCGGGCAGTTATGGCTACACCTTC. This chain links TRBV19 with TRBJ1-2, with D unresolved. Germline CDR1 is LNHDA and CDR2 is SQIVND (reference sequence). This CDR3 is built from 15 residues. Trimming took 0 bases from V and 5 from J, leaving 13 bases between them.

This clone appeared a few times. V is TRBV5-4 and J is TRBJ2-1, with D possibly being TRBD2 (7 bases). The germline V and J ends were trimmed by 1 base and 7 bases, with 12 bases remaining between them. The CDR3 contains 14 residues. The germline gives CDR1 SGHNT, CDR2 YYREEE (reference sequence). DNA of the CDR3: TGTGCCAGCAGCTTGAGGGGGGGTCCAAATGAGCAGTTCTTC. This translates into CASSLRGGPNEQFF.

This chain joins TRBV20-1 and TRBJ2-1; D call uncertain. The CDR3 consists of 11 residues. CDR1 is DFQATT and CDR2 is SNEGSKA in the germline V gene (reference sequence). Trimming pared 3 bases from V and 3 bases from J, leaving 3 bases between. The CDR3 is CSASLYNEQFF. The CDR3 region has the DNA TGCAGTGCTAGTCTCTACAATGAGCAGTTCTTC.

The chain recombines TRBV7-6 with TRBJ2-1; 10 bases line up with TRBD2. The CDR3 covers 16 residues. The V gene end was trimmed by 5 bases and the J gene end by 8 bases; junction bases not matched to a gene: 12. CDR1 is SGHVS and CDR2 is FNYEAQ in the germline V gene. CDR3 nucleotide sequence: TGTGCCAGCAGCCCCTTCAGCGGGAGGGCCGACTATGAGCAGTTCTTC. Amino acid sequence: CASSPFSGRADYEQFF.

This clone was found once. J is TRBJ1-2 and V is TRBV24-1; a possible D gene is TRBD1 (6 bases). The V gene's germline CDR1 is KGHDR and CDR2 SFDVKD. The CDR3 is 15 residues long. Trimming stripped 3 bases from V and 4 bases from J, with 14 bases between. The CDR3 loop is CATSDPYRESYGYTF. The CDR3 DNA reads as TGTGCCACCAGTGATCCATACAGGGAGAGCTATGGCTACACCTTC.

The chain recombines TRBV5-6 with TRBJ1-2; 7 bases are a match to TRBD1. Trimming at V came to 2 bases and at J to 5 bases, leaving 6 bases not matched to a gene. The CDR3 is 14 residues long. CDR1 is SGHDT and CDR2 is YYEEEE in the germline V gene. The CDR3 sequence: CASSLGTAAYGYTF. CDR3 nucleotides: TGTGCCAGCAGCTTAGGGACAGCAGCTTATGGCTACACCTTC.

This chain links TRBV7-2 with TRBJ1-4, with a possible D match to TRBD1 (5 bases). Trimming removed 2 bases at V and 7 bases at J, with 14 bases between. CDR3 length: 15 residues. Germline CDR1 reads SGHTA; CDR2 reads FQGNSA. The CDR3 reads CASSLRGMRSEKLFF. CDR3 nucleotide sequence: TGTGCCAGCAGCTTAAGGGGAATGCGGAGTGAAAAACTGTTTTTT.

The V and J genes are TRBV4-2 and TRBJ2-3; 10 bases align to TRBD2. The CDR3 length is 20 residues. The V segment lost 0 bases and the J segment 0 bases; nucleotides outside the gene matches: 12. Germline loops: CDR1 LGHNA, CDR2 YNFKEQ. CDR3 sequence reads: CASSQDLSGGPQPSTDTQYF. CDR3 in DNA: TGTGCCAGCAGCCAAGATCTTAGCGGGGGGCCACAACCTAGCACAGATACGCAGTATTTT.

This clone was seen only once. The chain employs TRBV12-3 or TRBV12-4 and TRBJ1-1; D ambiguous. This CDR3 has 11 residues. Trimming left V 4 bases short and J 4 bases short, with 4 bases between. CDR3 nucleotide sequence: TGTGCCAGCAGTTCCATCACTGAAGCTTTCTTT. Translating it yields CASSSITEAFF.

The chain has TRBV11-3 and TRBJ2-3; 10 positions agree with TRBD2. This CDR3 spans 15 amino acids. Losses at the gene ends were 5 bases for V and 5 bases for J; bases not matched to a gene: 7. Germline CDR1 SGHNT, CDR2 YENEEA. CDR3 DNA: TGTGCCAGCAGCCTACTAGCGGGGCAAGGAGATACGCAGTATTTT. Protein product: CASSLLAGQGDTQYF.

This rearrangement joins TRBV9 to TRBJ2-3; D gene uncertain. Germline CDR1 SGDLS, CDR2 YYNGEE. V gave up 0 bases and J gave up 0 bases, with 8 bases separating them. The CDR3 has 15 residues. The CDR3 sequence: CASSVGLASTDTQYF. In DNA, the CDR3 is TGTGCCAGCAGCGTAGGACTTGCGAGCACAGATACGCAGTATTTT.